This T cell receptor (beta chain) was captured in a study of OX40 agonist ivuxolimab in advanced cancers. Some background on the complete study: Ivuxolimab was a fully human IgG2 agonistic monoclonal antibody targeting the costimulatory receptor OX40 (CD134). The dose-escalation cohort was about 87% male with a mean age of approximately 60 years, ranging from about 23 to 85. Partial responses occurred in three dose-escalation patients, of whom one had hepatocellular carcinoma and two had cutaneous melanoma. The paper covers the monotherapy dose-escalation part of the phase I ivuxolimab trial, which included N = 52 patients. Prior anti-PD-1, anti-PD-L1 or anti-CTLA-4 therapy was permitted, and checkpoint inhibitors had been received by roughly 40% of dose-escalation patients. Of the roughly 53 patients in dose escalation, about 20 had hepatocellular carcinoma, some 15 had melanoma, 9 had renal cell carcinoma and 9 had head and neck cancer. Intravenous ivuxolimab was administered to patients every 2 weeks at six dose levels: 0.01, 0.1, 0.3, 1.5, 3 and 10 mg/kg. Peripheral TCRbeta sequencing aimed to test whether ivuxolimab altered TCR sequence diversity and caused clonal T-cell expansion. Findings and caveats that apply to the study as a whole: In the 0.1-3.0 mg/kg groups, partial responders were among the patients with the lowest normalized peripheral clonal expansion, particularly in CD8+ T cells. At doses of 0.1 to 3.0 mg/kg, clonal expansion of both CD4+ and CD8+ T cells in blood was seen between baseline and week 6. The antigen specificity of the clonally expanded peripheral T cells was not determined. After ivuxolimab, expanded clones were on average more numerous among CD8+ T cells than among CD4+ T cells. Low levels of normalized T-cell clonal expansion were also seen in some nonresponding patients.

For sequencing of the TCRbeta CDR3 region, genomic DNA was extracted from the sorted cells. The immunoSEQ Assay was used for sequencing of TCRbeta CDR3 regions. In its TCRdb copy, this immuneACCESS table keeps in-frame sequences only and misses some clones. Where compared with another copy, unresolved V genes explain less than half of these, and the others have no known cause. Across this sample there are some 50,000 clones, with around 81% seen only once. The ten largest make up almost 6.5% of the sample. As regards this clone: Its recognized antigen is unknown. Relative to the germline gene, one junction end is altered; a read error may explain this.

Patients with autoimmune disease history or receiving systemic immunosuppression were excluded from the trial. In every dose cohort, peripheral blood was drawn for TCR sequencing at baseline, cycle 4 day 1, and cycle 7 day 1. Samples came from an open-label, multicenter, first-in-human phase I dose-escalation trial of ivuxolimab. The trial enrolled adults with locally advanced or metastatic head and neck squamous cell, hepatocellular, melanoma or renal cell carcinoma. CD4+ and CD8+ T cells were sorted separately from peripheral blood before TCR sequencing. The germline V gene (reference sequence) sets CDR1 to SGHNT and CDR2 to YYREEE. Inclusive of the bounding cysteine and phenylalanine, the CDR3 is 16 residues long. CDR3 DNA only is kept here, 48 bases in frame from base 1.

Sequences were derived from CD4+ or CD8+ T cells sorted from blood, sampled in a trial of the OX40 agonist ivuxolimab. The chain is encoded by TRBV5-4 joined to TRBJ1-1; 8 of the junction bases match TRBD1. The clonotype originates from an adult with an advanced solid tumor such as melanoma, head and neck, liver or kidney cancer. The DNA is TGCGCCAGCAGCCAGGGGGCAGGGGCAGGGAACACTGAAGCTTTCTTT. It is translated as CASSQGAGAGNTEAFF.